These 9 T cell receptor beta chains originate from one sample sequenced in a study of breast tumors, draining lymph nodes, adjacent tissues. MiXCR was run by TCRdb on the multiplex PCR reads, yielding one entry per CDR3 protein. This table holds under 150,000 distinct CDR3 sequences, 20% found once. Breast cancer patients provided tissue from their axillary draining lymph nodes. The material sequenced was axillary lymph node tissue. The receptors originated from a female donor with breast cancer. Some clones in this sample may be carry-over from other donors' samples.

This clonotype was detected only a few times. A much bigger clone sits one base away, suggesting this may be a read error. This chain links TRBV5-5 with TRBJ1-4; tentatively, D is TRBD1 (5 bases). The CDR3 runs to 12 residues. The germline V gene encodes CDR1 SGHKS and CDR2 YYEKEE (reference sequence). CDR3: CASSLVGEKLVF. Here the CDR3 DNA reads TGTGCCAGCAGCTTGGTGGGGGAAAAACTGGTTTTT.

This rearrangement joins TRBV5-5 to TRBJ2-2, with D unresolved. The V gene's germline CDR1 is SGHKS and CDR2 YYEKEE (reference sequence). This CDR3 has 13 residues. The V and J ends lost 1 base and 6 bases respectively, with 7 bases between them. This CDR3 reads CASSLMYAGELFF. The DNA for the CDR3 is TGTGCCAGCAGCTTGATGTATGCCGGGGAGCTGTTTTTT.

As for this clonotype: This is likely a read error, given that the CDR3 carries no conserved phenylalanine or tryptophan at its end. CDR3 sequence reads: CASSFTADGYTL. The CDR3 DNA follows: TGTGCCAGTAGTTTCACTGCGGATGGCTACACCCTC. The chain is built from TRBV19 and TRBJ1-2; D unresolved. The V gene's germline CDR1 is LNHDA and CDR2 SQIVND (reference sequence). Trimming stripped 5 bases from V and 6 bases from J, with 10 bases between. This CDR3 contains 12 residues.

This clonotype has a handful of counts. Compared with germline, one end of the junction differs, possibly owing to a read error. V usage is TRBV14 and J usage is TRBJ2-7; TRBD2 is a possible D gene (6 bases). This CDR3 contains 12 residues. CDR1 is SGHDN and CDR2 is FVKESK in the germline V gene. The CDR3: CASSQDRLGILF. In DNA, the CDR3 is TGTGCCAGCAGCCAAGACAGACTAGGGATCCTCTTC.

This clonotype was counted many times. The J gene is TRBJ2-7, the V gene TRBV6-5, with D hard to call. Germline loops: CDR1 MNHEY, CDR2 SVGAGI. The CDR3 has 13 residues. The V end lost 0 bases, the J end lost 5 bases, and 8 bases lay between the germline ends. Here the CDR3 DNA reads TGTGCCAGCAGTTACTCGAATATCAACGAGCAGTACTTC. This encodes CASSYSNINEQYF.

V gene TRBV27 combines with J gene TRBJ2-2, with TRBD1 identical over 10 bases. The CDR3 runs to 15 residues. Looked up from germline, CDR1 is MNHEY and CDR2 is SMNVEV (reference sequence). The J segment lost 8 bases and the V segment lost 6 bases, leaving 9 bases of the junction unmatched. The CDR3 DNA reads TGTGCCAGCAGCCCGACAGGGGGCTGGGTTGGGGAGCTGTTTTTT. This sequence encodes CASSPTGGWVGELFF.

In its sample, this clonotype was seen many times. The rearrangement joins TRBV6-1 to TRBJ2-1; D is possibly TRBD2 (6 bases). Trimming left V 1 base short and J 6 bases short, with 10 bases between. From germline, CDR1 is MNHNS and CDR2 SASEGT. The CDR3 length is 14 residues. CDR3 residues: CASSEGTIINEQFF. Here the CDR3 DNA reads TGTGCCAGCAGTGAAGGGACTATCATCAATGAGCAGTTCTTC.

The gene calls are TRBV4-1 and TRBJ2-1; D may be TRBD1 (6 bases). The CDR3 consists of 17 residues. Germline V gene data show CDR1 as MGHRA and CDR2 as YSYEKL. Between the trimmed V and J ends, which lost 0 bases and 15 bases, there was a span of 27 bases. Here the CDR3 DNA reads TGCGCCAGCAGCCAAGATTTGCAGGGGATTGTTACGCCGACGGGGTTCTTC. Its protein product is CASSQDLQGIVTPTGFF.

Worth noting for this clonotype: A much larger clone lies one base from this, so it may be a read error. CDR3 amino acids: CASSEGDTNQLQHF. The CDR3 nucleotides read TGTGCCAGCAGTGAAGGGGACACAAATCAGCTCCAGCATTTT. The V and J genes are TRBV6-1 and TRBJ1-5, with a tentative D call TRBD1 (6 bases). Germline CDR1 and CDR2: MNHNS and SASEGT. CDR3 length equals 14 residues.